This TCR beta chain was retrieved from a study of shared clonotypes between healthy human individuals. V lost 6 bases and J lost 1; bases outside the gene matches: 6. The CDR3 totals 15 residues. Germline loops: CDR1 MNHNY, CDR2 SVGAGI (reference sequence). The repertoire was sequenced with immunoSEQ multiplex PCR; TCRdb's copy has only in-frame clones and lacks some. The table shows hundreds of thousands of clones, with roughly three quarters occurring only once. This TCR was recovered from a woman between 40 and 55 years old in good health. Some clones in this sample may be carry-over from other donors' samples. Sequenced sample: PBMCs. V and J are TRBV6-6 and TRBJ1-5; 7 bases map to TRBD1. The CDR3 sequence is CASSPDRVSNQPQHF. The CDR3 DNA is TGTGCCAGCAGCCCCGACAGGGTGAGCAATCAGCCCCAGCATTTT.